The entry below gives a single T cell receptor (beta chain) sequence along with its context. Its antigen is unidentified. PCR primers comprised 60 Vbeta and 13 Jbeta primers. Produced via immunoSEQ multiplex PCR; TCRdb's table is partial and in-frame only. The sample records about 160,000 clones, approximately 80% being singletons. This sample is part of a study of cytomegalovirus exposure and HLA in healthy donors. Whole-study context: Ancestry clustering placed around four fifths of 300 to 400 genotyped donors in the Caucasian-associated cluster. Findings and caveats of the study: HLA restriction was apparent for most CMV-associated TCR beta chains in a later analysis. What TCR beta sequences reportedly achieved was accurate prediction of HLA-A and HLA-B alleles in most subjects.

The TCR originated in a man aged 18 to 35 in good health and CMV-seropositive. Sequences were obtained from PBMCs.

The CDR3: CASSRDRELYNEQFF. CDR3 coding DNA: TGCGCCAGCAGCCGCGACAGGGAACTCTACAATGAGCAGTTCTTC. The chain carries TRBV4-1 and TRBJ2-1, with TRBD1 matching 7 bases. J lost 3 bases, V lost 4 bases, and 6 bases had no gene match. The CDR3 covers 15 residues. Germline V CDR1 and CDR2: MGHRA, YSYEKL.